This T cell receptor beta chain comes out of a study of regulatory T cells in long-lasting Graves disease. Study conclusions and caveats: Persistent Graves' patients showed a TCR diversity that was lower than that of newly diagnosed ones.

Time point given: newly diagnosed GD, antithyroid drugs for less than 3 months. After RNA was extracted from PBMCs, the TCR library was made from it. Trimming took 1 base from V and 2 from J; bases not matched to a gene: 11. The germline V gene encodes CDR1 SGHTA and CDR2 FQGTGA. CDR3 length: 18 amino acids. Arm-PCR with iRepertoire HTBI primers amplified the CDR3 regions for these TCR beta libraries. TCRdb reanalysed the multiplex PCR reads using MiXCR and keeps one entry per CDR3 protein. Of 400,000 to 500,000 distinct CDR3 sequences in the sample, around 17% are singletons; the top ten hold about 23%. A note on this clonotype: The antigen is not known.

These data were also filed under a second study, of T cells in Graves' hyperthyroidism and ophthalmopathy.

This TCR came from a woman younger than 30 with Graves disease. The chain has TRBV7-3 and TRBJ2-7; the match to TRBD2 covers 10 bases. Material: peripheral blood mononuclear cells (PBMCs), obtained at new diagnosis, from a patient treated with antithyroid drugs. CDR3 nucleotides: TGTGCCAGCAGCTTAAACCCCTTTAGCGGGAGGTCCCCCTACGAGCAGTACTTC. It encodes CASSLNPFSGRSPYEQYF. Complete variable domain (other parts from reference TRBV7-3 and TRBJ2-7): GAGVSQTPSNKVTEKGKYVELRCDPISGHTALYWYRQSLGQGPEFLIYFQGTGAADDSGLPNDRFFAVRPEGSVSTLKIQRTERGDSAVYLCASSLNPFSGRSPYEQYFGPGTRLTVT.